The sequence of this T cell receptor beta chain was determined in a study of CD8+CD57+ T cells in acquired aplastic anemia. Study-wide results and limits: Researchers report that 25 to 30 CD8+ CDR3 sequences appeared in both patients and controls. Patients and controls were not found to differ significantly in CD8+ Simpson's diversity.

Genomic DNA was employed as the template in profiling TCR beta VDJ and CDR3. Each CDR3 protein is one row after TCRdb ran MiXCR on the reads. The data hold about 220,000 distinct CDR3 sequences, with 34% observed a single time. The table lists this clonotype with many counts. Its antigen is undetermined. V shed 5 bases and J shed 4 bases, with 14 bases lying between them. The CDR3 length is 13 residues. Germline V gene data show CDR1 as SQVTM and CDR2 as ANQGSEA. What was sequenced was sorted CD4+, CD8+, or CD8+CD57+ T cells (not recorded which) from PBMCs. This chain uses TRBV29-1 with TRBJ1-1, with D uncertain. The sequence was obtained from a human donor in good health, serving as a control. The CDR3 region is CSVQLGEGTEAFF. Here the CDR3 DNA reads TGCAGCGTTCAATTGGGTGAAGGCACTGAAGCTTTCTTT.